This T cell receptor (beta chain) was identified in a study of beta chain features in type 1 diabetes (dated by TCRdb to the late 2010s). In terms of the full investigation: Mean age, gender distribution, total cell number and subset yield were not different between patients and healthy donors. Across all samples, around 99 million sorted cells were examined, and cell number per subset correlated strongly with RNA yield. In the study, TCRB repertoires of sorted circulating CD4+ T cell subsets from recently diagnosed type 1 diabetes patients were compared with those of matched healthy donors. Naive and central memory subsets were obtained from all 30 or so donors, but regulatory and stem cell-like memory subsets were isolated from only 8 patients and about eight healthy donors. Results and caveats for the whole study, not just this receptor: Type 1 diabetes patients showed a moderate but significant shortening of TCRB CDR3 length in all four CD4+ subsets. Naive, central memory and regulatory TCRB repertoires appeared to be more alike among patients than among healthy donors. Because cDNA rather than genomic DNA was sequenced, highly expressing activated cells could have been over-represented, although no difference in activation and CD3 levels was found between groups. At VDJ recombination sites, patients with type 1 diabetes made fewer insertions and deleted more nucleotides, a pattern implying thymic rearrangement abnormalities. Because the HLA sub-analyses included only small numbers of individuals, any influence of HLA type on TCRB rearrangement was left unresolved. PCR may preferentially amplify shorter templates, but because patient and control samples were amplified and corrected together, any resulting skew would affect both groups equally.

V trim: 4 bases; J trim: 6 bases; unmatched bases: 6. The CDR3 spans 15 residues, from the cysteine through the phenylalanine. Only the CDR3 portion is preserved as DNA: 45 bases, with reading frame beginning at the first base. CDR1 is given as SGHDN and CDR2 as FVKESK, both from the germline V gene. Each donor gave one peripheral blood draw, about 110 mL on average, collected into heparinised tubes. A BD FACSAria II was used to sort naive, central memory, regulatory and stem cell-like memory CD4+ T cells with a panel that included CD45RO, CCR7, CD25, CD127, CD95 and CD27. All sorted populations exceeded 98% purity. PBMCs were isolated right away by Lymphoprep density gradient centrifugation and were stained directly, without culture. So that batch effects would be minimized, each experiment stained and sorted samples in pairs, pairing one healthy donor with one patient. Concerning this clone itself: Which antigen it targets is not known. Base qualities are not recorded, but no much larger clone differs from it by a single base.

The entire isolated RNA was reverse transcribed using the High Capacity cDNA Reverse Transcription Kit, and thus expressed TCRB transcripts were sequenced. Deep immunoSEQ sequencing was applied to naive, central memory and regulatory T cell samples, giving an average of roughly 3.5 million total reads per sample. Sorted cells were lysed in RLT buffer, and RNA was extracted using DNase-treated RNeasy Micro or Mini kits according to cell number. Each cell subset was processed on its own to prevent cross-contamination, while patient and healthy donor samples were processed together. The immunoSEQ multiplex PCR was used to amplify TCRB sequences from cDNA, yielding 87-bp fragments that span the CDR3 region. Amplicons were sequenced on the Illumina HiSeq platform. Concerning the study's data processing: PCR bias was computationally corrected using synthetic template baselines, reads within Hamming distance 2 were collapsed, and singletons that could not be merged were discarded. By aligning reads against IMGT, V, D and J genes, CDR3 length, and insertions or deletions at six rearrangement sites were assigned. Within each subset, clonotype counts were normalized to the number of sorted cells before true diversity and Gini coefficients were calculated with the tcR R package. The overlap coefficient, calculated on TCRB nucleotide sequences, was used to measure repertoire sharing. The immuneACCESS repertoire file appears here via TCRdb, limited to in-frame rearrangements. These files lack a portion of the clones; in checked studies, under half of the deficit traces to unresolved V genes, and the cause of the others is not known. Clonal size and the V and J genes are those of that table, whereas D and trimming came from the DNA. The sample contains about 290,000 clones, 8% of them found a single time. The top ten clones comprise approximately 1% of the sample.

The sample comprised central memory CD4+ T cells from blood. The sequence links TRBV14 to TRBJ2-1, with 10 bases aligning to TRBD2. The clonotype comes from a woman under 30 in good health. The CDR3 is CASSPAGGPSNEQFF. The DNA sequence follows: TGTGCCAGCAGCCCAGCGGGAGGGCCCTCCAATGAGCAGTTCTTC. The full variable domain, completed from the reference TRBV14 and TRBJ2-1 proteins outside the CDR3, reads EAGVTQFPSHSVIEKGQTVTLRCDPISGHDNLYWYRRVMGKEIKFLLHFVKESKQDESGMPNNRFLAERTGGTYSTLKVQPAELEDSGVYFCASSPAGGPSNEQFFGPGTRLTVL.